This TCR beta chain was retrieved from a study of response to subunit inactivated influenza vaccine. On this clonotype itself: The antigen is undetermined.

Findings of the study overall: T cells newly recruited by each seasonal influenza vaccination are few, the authors suggested.

MiXCR, run by TCRdb on the RT-PCR reads, gives a single entry per CDR3 protein. The sample has 500,000 to 550,000 distinct CDR3 sequences; less than 25% are singletons. V was shortened by 5 bases and J by 5 bases, with 19 bases between the two germline ends. The CDR3 length is 15 residues. CDR1 is DFQATT and CDR2 is SNEGSKA in the germline V gene (reference sequence). This same sample was also taken into another study, of T cells expressing NK-cell markers. From that paper: UMI-tagged 5'RACE template switching yielded the TCR beta cDNA. Researchers got TCR beta repertoires out of sorted CD3+CD56+NKG2C+, CD3+CD56+NKG2C- and CD3+CD56-NKG2C+ T cells. In a group of about 6 donors, dominant NKG2C+ clonotypes represented roughly 1.0-7.0% of CD8+ T cells.

This specimen consisted of CD4+ T cells sorted from PBMCs, obtained roughly 13 days after vaccination. The receptor was isolated from a man between 45 and 60 years old who received an inactivated influenza vaccine. The chain couples TRBV20-1 to TRBJ2-1; TRBD2 is a possible D gene (8 bases). CDR3 residues: CSADRGRGVHNEQFF. DNA of the CDR3: TGCAGTGCTGATAGGGGGCGGGGGGTCCACAATGAGCAGTTCTTC.